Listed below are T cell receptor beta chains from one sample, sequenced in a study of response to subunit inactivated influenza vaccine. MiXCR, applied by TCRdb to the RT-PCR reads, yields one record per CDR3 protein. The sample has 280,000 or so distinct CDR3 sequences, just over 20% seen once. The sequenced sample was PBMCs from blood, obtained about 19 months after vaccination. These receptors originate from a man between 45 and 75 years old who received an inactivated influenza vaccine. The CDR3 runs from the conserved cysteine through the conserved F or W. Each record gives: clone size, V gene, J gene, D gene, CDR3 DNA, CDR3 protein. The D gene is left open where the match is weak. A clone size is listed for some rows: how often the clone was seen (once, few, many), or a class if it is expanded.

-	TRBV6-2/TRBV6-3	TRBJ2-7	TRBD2	TGTGCCAGCAGTTCGGGCGGGAGACCCTACGAGCAGTACTTC	CASSSGGRPYEQYF
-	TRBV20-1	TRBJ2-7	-	TGCAGTGCCACCGGACACTACGAGCAGTACTTC	CSATGHYEQYF
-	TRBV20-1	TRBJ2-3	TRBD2	TGCAGTGCTAGGACCGTCCTTAGCGGGGGGGCCACGTGGACAGATACGCAGTATTTT	CSARTVLSGGATWTDTQYF
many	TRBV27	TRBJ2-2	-	TGTGCCAGCAGTCCTGGGTGGCAGAAGAATAAGGGGGAGCTGTTTTTT	CASSPGWQKNKGELFF
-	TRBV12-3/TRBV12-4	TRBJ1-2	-	TGTGCCAGCAGTTTAGAGGAGGACGGTTACTATGGCTACACCTTC	CASSLEEDGYYGYTF
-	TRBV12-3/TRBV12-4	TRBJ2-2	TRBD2	TGTGCCAGCAGTCCAGGGACTATGAACACCGGGGAGCTGTTTTTT	CASSPGTMNTGELFF
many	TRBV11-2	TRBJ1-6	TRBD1	TGTGCCAGCAGCGCCCCGGGACAGCGGGCGTCCCTCCACTTT	CASSAPGQRASLHF
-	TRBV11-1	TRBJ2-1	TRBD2	TGTGCCAGCAGCTTCGGGACTAGCGGGGGACACAATGAGCAGTTCTTC	CASSFGTSGGHNEQFF
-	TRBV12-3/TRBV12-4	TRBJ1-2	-	TGTGCCAGCAGTTTTGGGGCCAGGTCCCAATATGGCTACACCTTC	CASSFGARSQYGYTF
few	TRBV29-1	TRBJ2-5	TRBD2	TGCAGCGTTGACCCTGGCGGGAGGCTCCTCCAAGAGACCCAGTACTTC	CSVDPGGRLLQETQYF
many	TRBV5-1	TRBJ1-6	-	TGCGCCAGCAGCTTGGAACATAATTCACCCCTCCACTTT	CASSLEHNSPLHF
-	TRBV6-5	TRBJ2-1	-	TGTGCCACCATCGCCCCCTACAATGAGCAGTTCTTC	CATIAPYNEQFF
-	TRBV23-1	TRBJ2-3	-	TGCGCCAGCAGCCTGGGAGCGGATGATGGCACAGATACGCAGTATTTT	CASSLGADDGTDTQYF
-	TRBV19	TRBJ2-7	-	TGTGCCAGTAGCCCGGGGACAACAAGCTCCTACGAGCAGTACTTC	CASSPGTTSSYEQYF
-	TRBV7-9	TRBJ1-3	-	TGTGCCAGCAGCTTTGGGACACTGACGTCGGGAAACACTATATATTTT	CASSFGTLTSGNTIYF
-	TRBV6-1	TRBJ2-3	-	TGTGCCAGCAGTGCCCCCGGGGGTGTCGCAGATACGCAGTATTTT	CASSAPGGVADTQYF
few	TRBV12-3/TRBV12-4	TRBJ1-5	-	TGTGCCAGCAGTGCCCAGGATCAGCCCCAGCATTTT	CASSAQDQPQHF
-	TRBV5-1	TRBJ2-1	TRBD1	TGCGCCAGCAGCGCCGGACAGGGGGCTTACAATGAGCAGTTCTTC	CASSAGQGAYNEQFF
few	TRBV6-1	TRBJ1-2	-	TGTGCCAGCAGAGAGGGAATCGAGCCGAGCTATGGCTACACCTTC	CASREGIEPSYGYTF
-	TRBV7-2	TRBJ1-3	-	TGTGCCAGCAGCCCTCCCGGGGTACCTGGAAACACCATATATTTT	CASSPPGVPGNTIYF
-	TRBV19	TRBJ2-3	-	TGTGCCAGTAGTCTCAGGGGCGGCGATACGCAGTATTTT	CASSLRGGDTQYF
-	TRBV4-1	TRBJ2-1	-	TGCGCCAGCAGCCAAGCTAAGTATTACTCCTACAATGAGCAGTTCTTC	CASSQAKYYSYNEQFF
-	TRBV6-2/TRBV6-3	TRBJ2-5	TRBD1	TGTGCCAGCAGTTCCGCGGGACAGGGGTCGGAGACCCAGTACTTC	CASSSAGQGSETQYF
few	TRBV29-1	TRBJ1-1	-	TGCAGCGTTGTGGCAGCAACTATGAACACTGAAGCTTTCTTT	CSVVAATMNTEAFF
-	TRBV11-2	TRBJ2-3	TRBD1	TGTGCCAGCAGCACCGGGACAGACACAGATACGCAGTATTTT	CASSTGTDTDTQYF
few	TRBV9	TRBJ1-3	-	TGTGCCAGCAGCCAACAGCACTCGGGGTCTGGAAACACCATATATTTT	CASSQQHSGSGNTIYF
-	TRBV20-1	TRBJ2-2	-	TGCAGTGCTAGTTCGAAGAGGATAGCCGGGGAGCTGTTTTTT	CSASSKRIAGELFF
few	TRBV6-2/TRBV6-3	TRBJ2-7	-	TGTGCCAGCAGAGAGCCGGGACAAGGTCTTCTCGAGCAGTACTTC	CASREPGQGLLEQYF
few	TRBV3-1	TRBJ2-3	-	TGTGCCAGCAGCCAAGATCCGTTCGGGAGCCTCAGCACAGATACGCAGTATTTT	CASSQDPFGSLSTDTQYF
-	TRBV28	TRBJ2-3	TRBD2	TGTGCCAGCAGTAAAATATCGGGAGGGCCCATAGATACGCAGTATTTT	CASSKISGGPIDTQYF
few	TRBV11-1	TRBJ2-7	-	TGTGCCAGCAGCCCAGCAGCTTTCTCCTACGAGCAGTACTTC	CASSPAAFSYEQYF
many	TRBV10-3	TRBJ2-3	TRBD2	TGTGCCATCAGTGAGTCCCGGACTAGCGGGAGTTTCGCAGATACGCAGTATTTT	CAISESRTSGSFADTQYF
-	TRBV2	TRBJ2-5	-	TGTGCCAGCAGACGGGCAGTGCCTCAAGAGACCCAGTACTTC	CASRRAVPQETQYF
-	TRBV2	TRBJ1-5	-	TGTGCCAGCAGTGAATCGTGGGGAAATAGCAATCAGCCCCAGCATTTT	CASSESWGNSNQPQHF
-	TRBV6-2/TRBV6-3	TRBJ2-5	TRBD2	TGTGCCAGCAGTCTGGGTTTAACGGGAGGGCCTTTGGAGACCCAGTACTTC	CASSLGLTGGPLETQYF
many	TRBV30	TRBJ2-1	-	TGTGCCTGGATAGGCCCCCCTAGAAATGAGCAGTTCTTC	CAWIGPPRNEQFF
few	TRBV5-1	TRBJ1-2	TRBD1	TGCGCCAGCAGCGGCGGACAGGTCGACTATGGCTACACCTTC	CASSGGQVDYGYTF
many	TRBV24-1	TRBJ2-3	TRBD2	TGTGCCACCAGTGACCCCGGGACTAGCGGCACAGATACGCAGTATTTT	CATSDPGTSGTDTQYF
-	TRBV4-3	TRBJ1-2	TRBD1	TGCGCCAGCAGCCAACCCGAGGGGGCGGGCGGCTACACCTTC	CASSQPEGAGGYTF
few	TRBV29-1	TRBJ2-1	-	TGCAGCGTTTCTCTTGGAGAGGGGGGATACAATGAGCAGTTCTTC	CSVSLGEGGYNEQFF
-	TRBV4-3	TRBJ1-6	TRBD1	TGCGCCAGCAGCCAGGCAGGACAGGGCGGGTCACCCCTCCACTTT	CASSQAGQGGSPLHF
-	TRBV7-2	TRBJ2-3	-	TGTGCCAGCAGCTTCGAGGTTGGTCCCAATCAGCCCCAGTATTTT	CASSFEVGPNQPQYF
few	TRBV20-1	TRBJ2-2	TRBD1	TGCAGTGCTAGAGATCCAGGGGGCGCGTACACCGGGGAGCTGTTTTTT	CSARDPGGAYTGELFF
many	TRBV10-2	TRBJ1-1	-	TGCGCCAGCAGGGTAGGGGTCTACACTGAAGCTTTCTTT	CASRVGVYTEAFF
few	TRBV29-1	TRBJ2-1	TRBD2	TGCAGCGTTCTAGCGGGAGGGTCCTACAATGAGCAGTTCTTC	CSVLAGGSYNEQFF
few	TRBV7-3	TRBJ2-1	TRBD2	TGTGCCAGCAGCTTAATGAGCCTCAGCGGGAGGGGAAGGAATGAGCAGTTCTTC	CASSLMSLSGRGRNEQFF
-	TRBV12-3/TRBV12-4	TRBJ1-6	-	TGTGCCAGCAGTTTAAGCGGGATCGCTTATAATTCACCCCTCCACTTT	CASSLSGIAYNSPLHF
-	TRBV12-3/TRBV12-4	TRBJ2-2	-	TGTGCCAGCAGTTTTTCTAGCCGGACCGGGGAGCTGTTTTTT	CASSFSSRTGELFF
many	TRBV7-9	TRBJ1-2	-	TGTGCCAGCAGCTTAGACGGGTTCTATGGCTACACCTTC	CASSLDGFYGYTF
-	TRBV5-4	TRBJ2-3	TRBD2	TGTGCCAGCAGCTCCGGGGGGGGGATAACAGATACGCAGTATTTT	CASSSGGGITDTQYF
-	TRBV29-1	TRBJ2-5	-	TGCAGCGTTGCTCAGGGCAGGGAGACCCAGTACTTC	CSVAQGRETQYF